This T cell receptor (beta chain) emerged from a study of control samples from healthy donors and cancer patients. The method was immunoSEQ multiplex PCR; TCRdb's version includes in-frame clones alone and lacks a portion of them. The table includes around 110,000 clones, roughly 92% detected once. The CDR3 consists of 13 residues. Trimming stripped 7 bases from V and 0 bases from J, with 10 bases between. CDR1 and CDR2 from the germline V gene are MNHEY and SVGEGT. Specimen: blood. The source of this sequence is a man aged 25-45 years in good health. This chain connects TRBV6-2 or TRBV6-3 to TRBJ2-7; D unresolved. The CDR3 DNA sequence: TGTGCCAGCACCCCCGTCAGCTCCTACGAGCAGTACTTC. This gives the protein CASTPVSSYEQYF.